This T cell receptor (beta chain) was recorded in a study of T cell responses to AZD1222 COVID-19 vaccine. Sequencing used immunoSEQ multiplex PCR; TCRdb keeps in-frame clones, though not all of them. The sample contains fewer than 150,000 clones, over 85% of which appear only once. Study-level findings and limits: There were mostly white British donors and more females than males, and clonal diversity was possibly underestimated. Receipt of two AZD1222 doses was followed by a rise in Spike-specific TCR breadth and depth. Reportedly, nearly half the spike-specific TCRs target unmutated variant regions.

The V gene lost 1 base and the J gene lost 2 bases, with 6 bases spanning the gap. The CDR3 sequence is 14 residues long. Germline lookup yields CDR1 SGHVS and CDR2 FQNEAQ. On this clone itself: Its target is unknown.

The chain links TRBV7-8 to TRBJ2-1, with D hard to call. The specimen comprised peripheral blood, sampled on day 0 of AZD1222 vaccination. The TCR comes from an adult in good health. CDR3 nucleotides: TGTGCCAGCAGCTTAGGGACCCCCTACAATGAGCAGTTCTTC. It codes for CASSLGTPYNEQFF.